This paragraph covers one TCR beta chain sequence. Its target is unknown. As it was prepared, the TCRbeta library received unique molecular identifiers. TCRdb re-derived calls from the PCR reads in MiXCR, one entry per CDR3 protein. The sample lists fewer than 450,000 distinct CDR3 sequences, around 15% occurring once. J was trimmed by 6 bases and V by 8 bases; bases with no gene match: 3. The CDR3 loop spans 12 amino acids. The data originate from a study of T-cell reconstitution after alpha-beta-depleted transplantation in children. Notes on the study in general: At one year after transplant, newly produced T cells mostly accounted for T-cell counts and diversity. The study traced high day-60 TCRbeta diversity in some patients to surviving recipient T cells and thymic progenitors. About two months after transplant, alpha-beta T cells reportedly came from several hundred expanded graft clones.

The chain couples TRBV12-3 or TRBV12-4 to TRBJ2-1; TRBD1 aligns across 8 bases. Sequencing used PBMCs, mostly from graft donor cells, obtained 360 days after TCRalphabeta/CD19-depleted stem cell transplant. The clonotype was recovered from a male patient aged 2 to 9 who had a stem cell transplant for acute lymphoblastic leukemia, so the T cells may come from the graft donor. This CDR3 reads CASGRGLNEQFF. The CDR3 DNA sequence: TGTGCCAGCGGCAGGGGGCTCAATGAGCAGTTCTTC.